This TCR beta chain was recovered during a study of T cells in Graves' hyperthyroidism and ophthalmopathy. TCR beta CDR3 sequences were amplified from RNA transcripts. The HTBI set primed first-round TCR CDR3 RT-PCR. TCRdb reanalysed the multiplex PCR reads using MiXCR and keeps one entry per CDR3 protein. The repertoire holds roughly 500,000 distinct CDR3 sequences, with approximately 24% as singletons. CDR1 is LNHNV and CDR2 is YYDKDF in the germline V gene (reference sequence). This CDR3 has 15 amino acids. This clonotype has at least ten counts. A much larger clone differs by one base, so this may be a read error.

This TCR was recovered from a woman in her thirties with Graves' ophthalmopathy. The sequenced sample consisted of blood. The chain has TRBV15 and TRBJ2-5, with TRBD2 matching 7 bases. CDR3 DNA sequence: TGTGTCACCAGCAGCGAGCGGGGAGGGACAGAGACCCAGTACTTC. Amino acid sequence: CVTSSERGGTETQYF.